This T cell receptor beta chain comes out of a study of shared clonotypes between healthy human individuals (dated by TCRdb to about 2020). Looking at the study overall: A couple of women and three men aged 18 to 49 years were included in the cohort. To increase sequencing depth and limit assay-specific biases, TCR repertoire library preparation and sequencing were carried out by different laboratories using diverse techniques. Per donor, leukapheresis produced somewhere between about 0.94 and 8.9 billion PBMCs. Per donor, three plates each were used for CD4 naive and CD4 memory, two for CD8 naive, and one for CD8 memory. To estimate repertoire size and how much clonotypes are shared between individuals, the study performed deep sequencing of blood TCR repertoires from a handful of healthy adults.

In its sample, this clone was seen once. Its cognate antigen has yet to be identified. There are no base qualities to consult, and no much larger clone falls within one base. Using the deep immunoSEQ assay, multiplex PCR amplified TCR CDR3 regions from genomic DNA. Extracted genomic DNA from each cell subset was spread evenly across all wells of several immunoSEQ 96-well plates, with each plate serving as a replicate. For sorted subsets, each replicate PCR was loaded with roughly 190 ng genomic DNA, equivalent to roughly 30,000 T cell genomes. The purified libraries were quantified using a Qubit 3.0 fluorometer, sized with a Bioanalyzer 2100, and then quantified again using the KAPA Library Quantification kit. A separate single-read 150-cycle Illumina NextSeq 550 flow cell was used to sequence each immunoSEQ 96-well plate. The study's processing was this. Because the immunoSEQ output included only junctional sequences and no quality scores, the filtering could not be the same as the filtering used for full-length reads. Sequences were annotated with PyIR, a Python wrapper for IgBLAST v1.9, using IMGT germline references to assign V/J genes and CDR3. Reads with weak V/J assignments (E-value above 1e-6), missing CDR3, stop codons, out-of-frame junctions, or ambiguous translated residues were removed. V3J clonotypes were defined as sequences sharing the same inferred V gene, J gene, and CDR3 amino acid sequence. The percentage overlap between two repertoires was calculated by dividing the number of shared unique clonotypes by the size of the smaller repertoire. Richness of each repertoire was evaluated using RTK rarefaction, the Chao1 estimator, and Recon v2.1 estimates of unobserved clonotypes. OLGA was used to compute generation probabilities for all TCRbeta clonotypes that the gDNA method yielded from a handful of donors. TCRdb stores this immuneACCESS table with in-frame sequences only. Part of the clones is absent; in the studies checked, under half of the shortfall reflects unresolved V genes, and no reason is known for the rest. V, J and clone size are taken as reported in that table, and D and trimming were inferred from the DNA itself. The sample records more than 1,200,000 clones, 98% of which are singletons. 0.36% of the sample belongs to the ten largest clones.

The donors were healthy, HIV-negative adults with no recently reported acute infections or vaccinations. Every donor was a Caucasian adult residing in Nashville, Tennessee, USA. CD4+ T cells were enriched through magnetic negative selection, after which naive cells were positively selected on CD45RA and the remaining negative fraction served as the memory subset. After blood collection by leukapheresis, PBMCs were isolated using Ficoll-Histopaque density gradient centrifugation and then cryopreserved in the vapor phase of liquid nitrogen. Analytical flow cytometry was used to check the purity and quantity of every magnetically sorted T cell population. From each sorted fraction, genomic DNA was isolated and quantified by UV absorbance on a Nanodrop 2000c. Per the germline V gene, ENHRY is the CDR1 and SYGVKD is the CDR2. There are 13 amino acids in the CDR3, from cysteine to phenylalanine inclusive. Here the CDR3 DNA is all that survives: 39 bases in frame from base 1. Ends trimmed: V by 7 bases, J by 12 bases; bases unmatched to a gene: 12.

Study-level results and caveats: Sampling was restricted to blood, and TCR repertoires in tissues likely differ from the TCR repertoires found in blood. Incomplete sequencing was indicated by rarefaction of sorted-subset datasets, despite the large sequencing depth. Naive subsets generally had larger estimated clonotype richness than memory subsets did. The small number of donors limited the genetic and exposure-history diversity represented. Compared with non-shared clonotypes, clonotypes shared by all four sorted-subset donors had higher generation probabilities. When a handful of donors were compared, the shared fraction of clonotypes was about 5% for naive CD4, over 3% for naive CD8, 2.3% for memory CD4, and 0.4% for memory CD8. Pairwise subsampling led to the expectation that sequencing depth would affect the degree of clonotype sharing among donors.

The sequenced sample consisted of naive CD4+ T cells sorted from blood. The label giving this sample's cell subset or site can be read as: CD45RA+ positively selected. The chain links TRBV10-3 with TRBJ2-7, with TRBD1 identical over 10 junction bases. The origin of this receptor is a man aged 30-40 years in good health. At the DNA level, the sequence is TGTGCCATCACCGGGGGACAGGGGATGCGGGTGTACTTC. It encodes CAITGGQGMRVYF.